Given below is one TCR beta chain in context. No antigen is known for it. The data were taken from a study of cytomegalovirus exposure and HLA in healthy donors. Study-level points and caveats: With later analysis, a missense DCLRE1C variant became linked to TCR beta V- and J-gene trimming. Sequencing had likely introduced a cluster of highly shared sequence variants as an artifact.

60 Vbeta and 13 Jbeta primers were used in PCR. Using immunoSEQ multiplex PCR, the repertoire was profiled, and TCRdb retains in-frame clones only, with some absent. The sample lists about 110,000 clones, around three quarters occurring once. V was shortened by 0 bases and J by 3 bases, with 9 bases between the two germline ends. From germline, CDR1 is LNHNV and CDR2 YYDKDF (reference sequence). There are 15 residues in the CDR3. This clonotype originated in a woman in her 50s in good health and CMV-seropositive. Sequencing used PBMCs. V usage is TRBV15 and J usage is TRBJ1-5, with a tentative D call TRBD1 (5 bases). This CDR3 reads CATSRDPGVNQPQHF. The CDR3 coding sequence is TGTGCCACCAGCAGAGACCCGGGGGTCAATCAGCCCCAGCATTTT. Full variable domain (outside the CDR3, taken from reference TRBV15 and TRBJ1-5): DAMVIQNPRYQVTQFGKPVTLSCSQTLNHNVMYWYQQKSSQAPKLLFHYYDKDFNNEADTPDNFQSRRPNTSFCFLDIRSPGLGDTAMYLCATSRDPGVNQPQHFGDGTRLSIL.